This TCR beta chain was profiled in a study of cytomegalovirus exposure and HLA in healthy donors. Findings and caveats of the study: Versus the approximately 720-donor mean, an Asian-associated ancestry cluster reportedly showed fewer N-insertions in a later analysis. Most TCR beta V segments were productive about 87% or about 30% of the time in an earlier analysis.

Primers for the PCR totalled 60 Vbeta and 13 Jbeta. TCRdb keeps only in-frame clones here, not all; method: immunoSEQ multiplex PCR. Seen here are around 120,000 clones, about 70% observed once, and the top ten hold roughly 2.5%. Remarks on this clone: Its specificity is not known.

CDR3 length: 15 amino acids. CDR1 and CDR2 from the germline V gene are SGHAT and FQNNGV. Unmatched junction bases numbered 2, after V lost 6 bases and J lost 0 bases. The sequenced sample was PBMCs. This clonotype was obtained from a man aged 45-65 years in good health and CMV-seropositive. The chain carries TRBV11-2 and TRBJ2-1; 10 bases map to TRBD2. The CDR3 nucleotides are TGTGCCAGCAGGAGCGGGGGGGCCTCCTACAATGAGCAGTTCTTC. Translation gives CASRSGGASYNEQFF.